This T cell receptor (beta chain) was sequenced during a study of CD8 T cells in ankylosing spondylitis. In germline, CDR1 is DFQATT, CDR2 SNEGSKA (reference sequence). The CDR3 is made up of 15 amino acids. V trimming: 1 base; J trimming: 0 bases; junction bases outside the gene matches: 1. Findings of the study overall: Made up of under ten highly homologous variants, a TCR beta motif appeared characteristic of ankylosing spondylitis blood. Disease-linked clones were reportedly significantly enriched in matched ankylosing spondylitis synovial fluid. Earlier authors reported some of these motif variants in reactive arthritis synovial fluid and blood.

This clonotype was counted many times. The target antigen is unknown. The authors made TCR beta libraries by quantitative 5'-RACE with molecular barcodes. Using its own MiXCR run on the 5' RACE reads, TCRdb lists one record per CDR3 protein. The sample yields some 290,000 distinct CDR3 sequences, roughly 20% seen once. This receptor was identified in a male donor with ankylosing spondylitis or in good health (not recorded which). Material for sequencing was blood, either unsorted or a sorted T cell fraction (not recorded which). V is TRBV20-1 and J is TRBJ1-4, with 8 bases matching TRBD1. The CDR3 DNA is TGCAGTGCTAGAGCGGACAGGGCAACTAATGAAAAACTGTTTTTT. The encoded protein is CSARADRATNEKLFF.